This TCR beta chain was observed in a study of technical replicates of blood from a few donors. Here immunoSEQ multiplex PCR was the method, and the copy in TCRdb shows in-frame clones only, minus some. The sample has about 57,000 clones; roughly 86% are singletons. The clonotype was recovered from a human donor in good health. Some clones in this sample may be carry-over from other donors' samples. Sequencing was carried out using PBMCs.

The DNA of the CDR3 is TGCAGCGTTGAACAGGGGGCACGAGAGCAGTTCTTC. It specifies CSVEQGAREQFF. The gene calls are TRBV29-1 and TRBJ2-1; 8 positions match TRBD1. CDR1 is SQVTM, CDR2 ANQGSEA, per germline. J was trimmed by 10 bases and V by 2 bases; bases with no gene match: 4. The CDR3 length is 12 residues.